This T cell receptor (beta chain) was sequenced in a study of Ad26.COV2.S vaccination and SARS-CoV-2 variants. TCRdb keeps only in-frame clones here, not all; method: immunoSEQ multiplex PCR. Among about 410,000 clones listed, 92% were seen once. The CDR3 totals 16 residues. The germline V gene encodes CDR1 MNHEY and CDR2 SVGAGI. V was shortened by 2 bases and J by 0 bases, with 13 bases between the two germline ends. Documented treatment: roughly 18 received Ad26.COV2.S at low or high dose, single or two shots; about 5 received placebo; per-sample allocation not given. Sampling was performed 63 days after the first vaccine or placebo injection.

The input for sequencing was peripheral blood, taken in a trial of Ad26.COV2.S vaccine versus placebo. The V and J genes are TRBV6-5 and TRBJ1-1; D gene ambiguous. This sequence originates from a person aged 18-60 years who received the Ad26.COV2.S COVID-19 vaccine or a placebo. The CDR3 spells CASSYGPTTMNTEAFF. In nucleotides, the CDR3 is TGTGCCAGCAGTTACGGGCCGACTACAATGAACACTGAAGCTTTCTTT.